One and the same sample provided the 25 T cell receptor beta chains below, sequenced in a study of blood T cell repertoires in COVID-19. Using immunoSEQ multiplex PCR, the repertoire was profiled, and TCRdb retains in-frame clones only, with some absent. Of 120,000 or so clones in the sample, roughly 87% were seen once. Sequencing input: peripheral blood. These receptors originate from a human donor in a cohort sampled during active COVID-19.

The genes are TRBV14 and TRBJ2-1; D unresolved. CDR1 and CDR2 (germline): SGHDN, FVKESK. This CDR3 is built from 13 residues. The germline V and J ends were trimmed by 3 bases and 4 bases, with 7 bases remaining between them. CDR3 DNA sequence: TGTGCCAGCAGCCAGCTAGATTACAATGAGCAGTTCTTC. Translated, it gives CASSQLDYNEQFF.

This CDR3 is CASSFKPDYRQETQYF. The DNA for the CDR3 is TGTGCCAGCAGTTTTAAACCCGACTATCGGCAGGAGACCCAGTACTTC. The V gene is TRBV28, the J gene TRBJ2-5, with a tentative D call TRBD2 (5 bases). The CDR3 totals 16 residues. Germline CDR1 is MDHEN and CDR2 is SYDVKM. Trimming left V 3 bases short and J 5 bases short, with 19 bases between.

The J gene is TRBJ1-2, the V gene TRBV1; no DNA check was done on the table's D call, TRBD1. TRBV1 is assigned pseudogene status. The CDR3 is 14 residues long. In DNA, the CDR3 is TGCACCAGCAGCCCGGGGACAACTAACTATGGCTACACCTTC. Translated, it gives CTSSPGTTNYGYTF.

The chain joins TRBV29-1 to TRBJ1-1; D is unresolved. Germline loops: CDR1 SQVTM, CDR2 ANQGSEA. The CDR3 loop spans 13 amino acids. V was cut by 6 bases and J by 10 bases, with 21 bases left in between. The CDR3 loop is CSVDKDLTSVAFF. For the CDR3, the DNA is TGCAGCGTCGATAAGGACTTAACGTCGGTAGCTTTCTTT.

This chain joins TRBV6-5 and TRBJ2-7, with TRBD1 matching over 9 bases. Germline V gene data show CDR1 as MNHEY and CDR2 as SVGAGI. The V gene end was trimmed by 6 bases and the J gene end by 3 bases; junction bases not matched to a gene: 6. This CDR3 has 14 residues. DNA of the CDR3: TGTGCCAGCAGGCTTACAGGGGGCAGCTACGAGCAGTACTTC. This codes for CASRLTGGSYEQYF.

The chain employs TRBV29-1 and TRBJ1-5; 7 bases align to TRBD1. The CDR3 extends over 14 amino acids. V lost 7 bases, J lost 2 bases, and 8 bases stayed unmatched. Looked up from germline, CDR1 is SQVTM and CDR2 is ANQGSEA. The CDR3 DNA reads as TGCAGCGCCTCGACAGGGTTGGGCAATCAGCCCCAGCATTTT. Encoded protein: CSASTGLGNQPQHF.

This chain links TRBV7-2 with TRBJ2-1; D is ambiguous. Trimming pared 4 bases from V and 0 bases from J, leaving 10 bases between. CDR3 length: 15 residues. Germline V gene data show CDR1 as SGHTA and CDR2 as FQGNSA. CDR3 nucleotides: TGTGCCAGCAGCTCCCTAGGAAGCTCCTACAATGAGCAGTTCTTC. Translating it yields CASSSLGSSYNEQFF.

The count of this clone is one. This chain connects TRBV7-8 to TRBJ2-1; D possibly corresponds to TRBD1 (7 bases). The CDR3 has 16 residues. In germline, CDR1 is SGHVS, CDR2 FQNEAQ. Trimming left V 4 bases short and J 3 bases short, with 16 bases between. The CDR3 DNA reads as TGTGCCAGCAGCTCCCAGGGGGGCCTAAGCTACAATGAGCAGTTCTTC. It translates to CASSSQGGLSYNEQFF.

The genes are TRBV6-4 and TRBJ2-1; possible D gene TRBD2, 6 bases. The ends were cut back, 4 bases at V and 4 bases at J, with 20 bases in the middle. The germline CDR1 and CDR2 sequences are MRHNA and SNTAGT. The CDR3 is 17 residues long. The CDR3 sequence: CASSGSFGGNSYNEQFF. DNA for the CDR3: TGTGCCAGCAGTGGCTCTTTTGGGGGGAACTCTTACAATGAGCAGTTCTTC.

V usage is TRBV9 and J usage is TRBJ2-1, with 14 nucleotides matching TRBD2. V was clipped by 3 bases and J by 4 bases; unmatched bases: 18. Germline loops: CDR1 SGDLS, CDR2 YYNGEE. This CDR3 contains 21 residues. CDR3 sequence: CASSGAGLAGVVSTTYNEQFF. As DNA, the CDR3 is TGTGCCAGCAGCGGAGCGGGACTAGCGGGAGTGGTGTCTACTACATACAATGAGCAGTTCTTC. Complete variable domain (other parts from reference TRBV9 and TRBJ2-1): DSGVTQTPKHLITATGQRVTLRCSPRSGDLSVYWYQQSLDQGLQFLIQYYNGEERAKGNILERFSAQQFPDLHSELNLSSLELGDSALYFCASSGAGLAGVVSTTYNEQFFGPGTRLTVL.

V and J are TRBV6-5 and TRBJ1-6, with D perhaps TRBD1 (6 bases). CDR1 is MNHEY and CDR2 is SVGAGI in the germline V gene. The CDR3 has 16 residues. V dropped 4 bases and J dropped 0 bases, with 10 bases sitting between them. The CDR3 here is CASSLTGSSYNSPLHF. As DNA, the CDR3 is TGTGCCAGCAGTTTAACAGGGAGCTCCTATAATTCACCCCTCCACTTT.

The chain links TRBV20-1 to TRBJ1-2; D remains ambiguous. CDR3 size: 11 residues. The germline V gene encodes CDR1 DFQATT and CDR2 SNEGSKA (reference sequence). V was pared by 4 bases and J by 0 bases, with 3 bases between. CDR3 region: CSATTNYGYTF. The CDR3 coding sequence is TGCAGTGCTACAACTAACTATGGCTACACCTTC.

The rearrangement links TRBV28 to TRBJ2-1; D possibly corresponds to TRBD1 (6 bases). CDR3 length: 13 residues. From germline, CDR1 is MDHEN and CDR2 SYDVKM. V was clipped by 7 bases and J by 7 bases, with 14 bases between them. CDR3 DNA: TGTGCCAGCACCCTGAACAGGGCAAATGAGCAGTTCTTC. It is translated as CASTLNRANEQFF.

V and J are TRBV18 and TRBJ2-7, with D tentatively TRBD1 (6 bases). CDR3 length: 14 residues. Trimming stripped 5 bases from V and 2 bases from J, with 13 bases between. Germline lookup yields CDR1 KGHSH and CDR2 LQKENI. The CDR3 region has the DNA TGTGCCAGCTCAAACAGGGCGTTGCCCTACGAGCAGTACTTC. It is translated as CASSNRALPYEQYF.

The rearrangement uses TRBV29-1 and TRBJ1-1, with D unresolved. Germline V gene lookup returns CDR1 SQVTM and CDR2 ANQGSEA. The CDR3 covers 13 residues. V was cut by 7 bases and J by 2 bases, with 14 bases left in between. The CDR3 region is CSADTQLNTEAFF. Here the CDR3 DNA reads TGCAGCGCCGACACCCAGCTCAACACTGAAGCTTTCTTT.

The gene calls are TRBV6-2 or TRBV6-3 and TRBJ2-7; D gene ambiguous. CDR1 and CDR2 (germline): MNHEY, SVGEGT. V was shortened by 7 bases and J by 7 bases, with 17 bases between the two germline ends. The CDR3 contains 13 residues. CDR3 region: CASTPPRLGEQYF. The CDR3 DNA follows: TGTGCCAGCACCCCTCCGAGGCTCGGGGAGCAGTACTTC.

In nucleotides, the CDR3 is TGCAGTGTAGCGGGTACCTCCTACAATGAGCAGTTCTTC. Translated, it gives CSVAGTSYNEQFF. This sequence joins TRBV29-1 and TRBJ2-1; the match to TRBD2 covers 7 bases. Germline V lookup: CDR1 SQVTM, CDR2 ANQGSEA. CDR3 length: 13 residues.

This clone was observed a few times. This rearrangement joins TRBV19 to TRBJ1-4; TRBD1 is a possible D gene (6 bases). The V gene lost 4 bases and the J gene lost 5 bases, with 14 bases spanning the gap. From germline, CDR1 is LNHDA and CDR2 SQIVND (reference sequence). CDR3 length equals 15 residues. As DNA, the CDR3 is TGTGCCAGTAGTAGGACAGCTACCCAAAATGAAAAACTGTTTTTT. Translation: CASSRTATQNEKLFF.

This chain joins TRBV7-3 and TRBJ1-1, with D possibly matching TRBD1 (5 bases). The V and J ends lost 5 bases and 5 bases respectively, with 15 bases between them. Germline assignment: CDR1 SGHTA and CDR2 FQGTGA. There are 14 residues in the CDR3. In DNA form, the CDR3 reads TGTGCCAGCAGCGTTTCAAACCGACAGACTGAAGCTTTCTTT. Its protein product is CASSVSNRQTEAFF.

The genes are TRBV27 and TRBJ1-6; D unclear. V dropped 6 bases and J dropped 0 bases, with 6 bases sitting between them. Germline V gene sequence: CDR1 MNHEY, CDR2 SMNVEV (reference sequence). The CDR3 has 14 amino acids. The DNA of the CDR3 is TGTGCCAGCAGGCCCAGCTCCTATAATTCACCCCTCCACTTT. This sequence encodes CASRPSSYNSPLHF.

This chain uses TRBV7-2 with TRBJ2-1, with 7 bases matching TRBD2. The CDR3 extends over 18 amino acids. Trimming removed 0 bases from V and 5 bases from J; junction bases left unmatched: 13. The germline CDR1 and CDR2 sequences are SGHTA and FQGNSA. CDR3 in amino acids: CASSLARDQRESDNEQFF. CDR3 nucleotides: TGTGCCAGCAGCTTAGCGAGGGACCAGCGGGAAAGCGACAATGAGCAGTTCTTC.

This rearrangement joins TRBV5-1 to TRBJ1-5; D is ambiguous. Germline CDR1 reads SGHRS; CDR2 reads YFSETQ. This CDR3 comprises 16 residues. The ends were cut back, 0 bases at V and 1 base at J, with 11 bases in the middle. This CDR3 reads CASSLDGGQSNQPQHF. The CDR3 DNA reads TGCGCCAGCAGCTTGGACGGCGGTCAAAGCAATCAGCCCCAGCATTTT.

The chain is built from TRBV11-2 and TRBJ2-4; no clear D gene. The germline V gene has CDR1 SGHAT and CDR2 FQNNGV. V was cut by 4 bases and J by 2 bases, with 6 bases left in between. This CDR3 is 13 amino acids long. In DNA, the CDR3 is TGTGCCAGCAGCTCCCAAACCAAAAACATTCAGTACTTC. Its translation is CASSSQTKNIQYF.

This clone was observed once. V usage is TRBV28 and J usage is TRBJ2-4, with 11 bases lining up with TRBD2. This CDR3 comprises 16 residues. Trimming cost V 7 bases and J 0 bases; bases outside gene matches: 5. Per germline, CDR1 MDHEN and CDR2 SYDVKM. CDR3 nucleotide sequence: TGTGCCAGCACCAGGGGACTAGCGGTAGCCAAAAACATTCAGTACTTC. Translation: CASTRGLAVAKNIQYF. Together with reference TRBV28 and TRBJ2-4, the CDR3 gives the full variable domain: DVKVTQSSRYLVKRTGEKVFLECVQDMDHENMFWYRQDPGLGLRLIYFSYDVKMKEKGDIPEGYSVSREKKERFSLILESASTNQTSMYLCASTRGLAVAKNIQYFGAGTRLSVL.

This chain connects TRBV27 to TRBJ2-7, with 10 bases lining up with TRBD1. Germline values: CDR1 MNHEY, CDR2 SMNVEV (reference sequence). V trimming: 5 bases; J trimming: 5 bases; junction bases outside the gene matches: 6. CDR3 length: 14 amino acids. In nucleotides, the CDR3 is TGTGCCAGCAGTACTTGGACAGGGGGGGACGAGCAGTACTTC. Amino acid sequence: CASSTWTGGDEQYF.